Shown below are 27 T cell receptor beta chains from a single sample sequenced in a study of metastatic and nonmetastatic thyroid tumors. Patients were all untreated before their thyroid surgery. TCRdb re-called the PCR reads via MiXCR. This sample has about 15,000 clones, with around a third found just once. The sequenced material came from tumor tissue. The receptors here all came from a female donor with papillary thyroid cancer or a benign thyroid nodule (not recorded which). Some clones in this sample may be carry-over from other donors' samples.

This clone was seen repeatedly, ten times or more. The chain couples TRBV7-9 to TRBJ1-1; no reliable D call. The CDR3 sequence is 13 residues long. Germline V gene lookup returns CDR1 SEHNR and CDR2 FQNEAQ (reference sequence). V lost 3 bases and J 1 base, leaving 6 bases between the germline ends. As DNA, the CDR3 is TGTGCCAGCAGCTTTGACTCGAACACTGAAGCTTTCTTT. Protein: CASSFDSNTEAFF.

This clone is labeled as medium-sized. V and J are TRBV4-2 and TRBJ2-7, with unresolved D. The ends were cut back, 3 bases at V and 0 bases at J, with 3 bases in the middle. Germline V CDR1 and CDR2: LGHNA, YNFKEQ. The CDR3 is 12 residues long. For the CDR3, the DNA is TGTGCCAGCAGCCACCCCTCCTACGAGCAGTACTTC. Encoded protein: CASSHPSYEQYF.

The CDR3 nucleotides are TGTGCCAGCAGCTTAGGGGAGCAGTTCTTC. It translates to CASSLGEQFF. The chain employs TRBV7-9 and TRBJ2-1; D is ambiguous. Trimming took 1 base from V and 10 from J, leaving 2 bases between them. CDR1 is SEHNR, CDR2 FQNEAQ, per germline (reference sequence). The CDR3 extends over 10 amino acids.

By proportion, this clone is medium-sized. V is TRBV5-6 and J is TRBJ1-5; unclear D gene. The germline V gene has CDR1 SGHDT and CDR2 YYEEEE. CDR3 length equals 14 residues. V dropped 0 bases and J dropped 1 base, with 5 bases sitting between them. The CDR3 region is CASSLAVSNQPQHF. In DNA, the CDR3 is TGTGCCAGCAGCTTGGCTGTAAGCAATCAGCCCCAGCATTTT.

CDR3 nucleotide sequence: TGCAGTGCTAGATATCAGACCGTGTACAAGCAGTACTTC. Translation: CSARYQTVYKQYF. The V gene is TRBV20-1, the J gene TRBJ2-7, with D unclear. The CDR3 spans 13 residues. Deletions cut 2 bases from V and 8 bases from J, with 16 bases between. Germline assignment: CDR1 DFQATT and CDR2 SNEGSKA (reference sequence).

On this clone itself: Likely a read error: the CDR3 ends without its conserved phenylalanine or tryptophan. The limits of the CDR3 on the DNA are not certain, so only TCRdb's listed CDR3 is given. This chain links TRBV7-9 with TRBJ1-1; the listed D gene, TRBD1, was not tested against the DNA. Including both end residues, the CDR3 is 15 amino acids long. Germline CDR1 and CDR2: SEHNR and FQNEAQ (reference sequence). The CDR3: CASSLGRTGNTESFL.

This clone showed up many times. The rearrangement uses TRBV6-2 or TRBV6-3 and TRBJ2-3; TRBD2 matches at 15 bases. The CDR3 has 20 residues. Per germline, CDR1 MNHEY and CDR2 SVGEGT. After removal of 2 bases from V and 0 bases from J, the junction contained 9 bases not matched to a gene. The CDR3 coding sequence is TGTGCCAGCAGTTACACCCCGGGACTAGCGGGAGGAAGTAGCACAGATACGCAGTATTTT. It yields the protein CASSYTPGLAGGSSTDTQYF.

This clone was seen ten or more times. The rearrangement joins TRBV19 to TRBJ2-3; D is uncertain. V lost 1 base to trimming and J lost 2 bases, with 13 bases between them. The germline gives CDR1 LNHDA, CDR2 SQIVND (reference sequence). This CDR3 contains 16 residues. The CDR3 DNA sequence: TGTGCCAGTAGTATAGGTGGAGCGCTTCTCACAGATACGCAGTATTTT. Translating gives CASSIGGALLTDTQYF.

The table lists this clone with many counts. V and J are TRBV30 and TRBJ1-5; possible D gene TRBD1, 6 bases. Germline CDR1 GTSNPN, CDR2 SVGIG (reference sequence). V lost 2 bases and J lost 0, with 23 bases in between. The CDR3 is 19 amino acids. The CDR3 nucleotides are TGTGCCTGGAGTCGACCAAGGGGGAAGGAGGGATATAGCAATCAGCCCCAGCATTTT. Translating gives CAWSRPRGKEGYSNQPQHF.

This clone has a count of ten or more. A read error may be the cause here, since a much bigger clone is one base away. The rearrangement uses TRBV19 and TRBJ1-1, with D perhaps TRBD1 (5 bases). CDR3 length: 13 amino acids. Germline lookup yields CDR1 LNHDA and CDR2 SQIVND (reference sequence). The CDR3: CASSIAATADAFF. The DNA of the CDR3 is TGTGCCAGTAGTATAGCGGCGACAGCTGACGCTTTCTTT.

This clone was seen ten or more times. The CDR3 bases are TGTGCCAGTAGTATAGGAGGGCGGCAAGAGACCCAGTACTTC. This translates into CASSIGGRQETQYF. The V and J genes are TRBV19 and TRBJ2-5; maybe TRBD2 (5 bases). The CDR3 is made up of 14 amino acids. Per the germline V gene, CDR1 is LNHDA and CDR2 is SQIVND (reference sequence). The germline V and J ends were trimmed by 1 base and 2 bases, with 8 bases remaining between them. The full variable domain, in which reference TRBV19 and TRBJ2-5 provide the parts outside the CDR3, is DGGITQSPKYLFRKEGQNVTLSCEQNLNHDAMYWYRQDPGQGLRLIYYSQIVNDFQKGDIAEGYSVSREKKESFPLTVTSAQKNPTAFYLCASSIGGRQETQYFGPGTRLLVL.

The genes are TRBV20-1 and TRBJ2-7; D is perhaps TRBD1 or TRBD2 (6 bases each). The germline V gene has CDR1 DFQATT and CDR2 SNEGSKA (reference sequence). V dropped 0 bases and J dropped 7 bases, with 19 bases sitting between them. The CDR3 is 15 amino acids. The CDR3 DNA follows: TGCAGTGCTAGAGAAACGGGGGCAGGCCCGGCGGAGCAGTACTTC. As protein: CSARETGAGPAEQYF.

This clone was seen many times. The gene calls are TRBV20-1 and TRBJ2-5; 7 bases agree with TRBD1. Germline V CDR1 and CDR2: DFQATT, SNEGSKA (reference sequence). The CDR3 spans 14 residues. V lost 8 bases and J lost 5; bases outside the gene matches: 14. The CDR3 reads CSSPEGAKRETQYF. CDR3 DNA: TGCAGTTCACCCGAGGGGGCAAAGCGGGAGACCCAGTACTTC.

On this clone: This CDR3 is missing its conserved last phenylalanine or tryptophan, likely due to a read error. The chain has TRBV5-5 and TRBJ1-1; D is undetermined. The V end was cut by 4 bases, the J end by 2 bases, with 12 bases between. The germline V gene encodes CDR1 SGHKS and CDR2 YYEKEE (reference sequence). The CDR3 sequence is 14 residues long. CDR3 region: CASSPALSNTEAFV. Written as DNA, the CDR3 is TGTGCCAGCAGCCCGGCGCTGTCCAACACTGAAGCTTTCGTT.

The rearrangement uses TRBV18 and TRBJ1-2; maybe TRBD1 (5 bases). V lost 2 bases to trimming and J lost 4 bases, with 17 bases between them. Germline V gene data show CDR1 as KGHSH and CDR2 as LQKENI. CDR3 length: 16 residues. The CDR3 sequence: CASSPYGAASGYGYTF. In DNA, the CDR3 is TGTGCCAGCTCACCATACGGGGCGGCATCGGGCTATGGCTACACCTTC.

The V call is TRBV5-4, the J call TRBJ2-6; no reliable D call. V shed 0 bases and J shed 4 bases, with 20 bases lying between them. Germline lookup yields CDR1 SGHNT and CDR2 YYREEE (reference sequence). The CDR3 totals 19 residues. CDR3 in amino acids: CASSLVFIESPWGANVLTF. As DNA, the CDR3 is TGTGCCAGCAGCTTGGTGTTTATAGAATCCCCCTGGGGGGCCAACGTCCTGACTTTC.

This chain joins TRBV18 and TRBJ1-1, with D possibly being TRBD1 (6 bases). The CDR3 consists of 13 residues. Deletions cut 6 bases from V and 1 base from J, with 9 bases between. CDR1 and CDR2 from the germline V gene are KGHSH and LQKENI. The DNA of the CDR3 is TGTGCCAGCTCGACGGGACAGAACACTGAAGCTTTCTTT. Its translation: CASSTGQNTEAFF.

This clone was recorded a few times. This may be a read error, as it is one base from a much larger clone. The chain uses TRBV9 and TRBJ2-2; no firm D call. Germline assignment: CDR1 SGDLS and CDR2 YYNGEE. V was trimmed by 6 bases and J by 3 bases, leaving 3 bases between them. CDR3 size: 11 residues. CDR3: CASTDTGELFF. In DNA, the CDR3 is TGTGCCAGCACCGACACCGGGGAGCTGTTTTTT.

This clone was detected ten times or more. The CDR3 spells CASSPPGGNTGELFF. The CDR3 region has the DNA TGTGCCAGCTCACCACCTGGAGGGAACACCGGGGAGCTGTTTTTT. This rearrangement joins TRBV18 to TRBJ2-2, with a possible D match to TRBD2 (5 bases). There are 15 residues in the CDR3. Trimming shortened V by 0 bases and J by 1 base, and 6 bases separated the two germline ends. Germline values: CDR1 KGHSH, CDR2 LQKENI.

The chain carries TRBV20-1 and TRBJ2-2; 8 nucleotides align to TRBD2. The ends lost 0 bases at V and 3 bases at J; junction bases unmatched: 3. Germline V gene lookup returns CDR1 DFQATT and CDR2 SNEGSKA (reference sequence). The CDR3 is made up of 15 amino acids. The CDR3 loop reads CSARDLLADTGELFF. CDR3 coding DNA: TGCAGTGCTAGAGACTTACTAGCGGACACCGGGGAGCTGTTTTTT.

The chain carries TRBV30 and TRBJ2-7; D gene ambiguous. V was pared by 2 bases and J by 2 bases, with 7 bases between. Per the germline V gene, CDR1 is GTSNPN and CDR2 is SVGIG (reference sequence). The CDR3 loop spans 12 amino acids. The CDR3, as DNA: TGTGCCTGGAGTATGGCGGCCTACGAGCAGTACTTC. Translated, it gives CAWSMAAYEQYF.

This clone was found a few times. This chain uses TRBV6-4 with TRBJ2-2; D ambiguous. CDR3 length equals 13 residues. The V end lost 0 bases, the J end lost 7 bases, and 6 bases lay between the germline ends. Per the germline V gene, CDR1 is MRHNA and CDR2 is SNTAGT. CDR3 sequence reads: CASSDSPSGELFF. The CDR3 nucleotides read TGTGCCAGCAGTGACTCGCCTAGCGGGGAGCTGTTTTTT.

This chain connects TRBV4-3 to TRBJ1-4; 10 bases match TRBD1. The CDR3 contains 15 residues. Germline V gives CDR1 LGHNA, CDR2 YSLEER. Trimming removed 2 bases from V and 4 bases from J; junction bases left unmatched: 1. CDR3 sequence reads: CASSQRDRGNEKLFF. In DNA form, the CDR3 reads TGCGCCAGCAGCCAACGGGACAGGGGTAATGAAAAACTGTTTTTT.

V and J are TRBV20-1 and TRBJ2-7, with D unresolved. The CDR3 runs to 13 residues. The V and J ends lost 1 base and 9 bases respectively, with 16 bases between them. Germline loops: CDR1 DFQATT, CDR2 SNEGSKA (reference sequence). Written as DNA, the CDR3 is TGCAGTGCTAGAGCCTTTGACCAAACGGCGCAGTACTTC. Its protein is CSARAFDQTAQYF.

This clone was observed many times. The rearrangement uses TRBV19 and TRBJ1-2; D uncertain. The CDR3 consists of 14 residues. Trimming removed 4 bases at V and 3 bases at J, with 12 bases between. The germline gives CDR1 LNHDA, CDR2 SQIVND (reference sequence). The chain's CDR3 is CASSNPRVDYGYTF. For the CDR3, the DNA is TGTGCCAGTAGTAACCCCCGGGTCGACTATGGCTACACCTTC.

V usage is TRBV20-1 and J usage is TRBJ2-7; 8 bases align to TRBD2. CDR1 is DFQATT, CDR2 SNEGSKA, per germline (reference sequence). Unmatched junction bases numbered 9, after V lost 6 bases and J lost 2 bases. The CDR3 extends over 14 amino acids. The CDR3 protein is CSATPSGLTYEQYF. The CDR3 nucleotides are TGCAGTGCCACCCCTAGCGGGTTAACCTACGAGCAGTACTTC.

The table lists this clone with a few counts. The J gene is TRBJ2-2, the V gene TRBV4-3, with no clear D. Germline V gene sequence: CDR1 LGHNA, CDR2 YSLEER. V dropped 0 bases and J dropped 6 bases, with 11 bases sitting between them. The CDR3 has 15 amino acids. For the CDR3, the DNA is TGCGCCAGCAGCCAAGACTATGGGCGCCCCGGGGAGCTGTTTTTT. It specifies CASSQDYGRPGELFF.